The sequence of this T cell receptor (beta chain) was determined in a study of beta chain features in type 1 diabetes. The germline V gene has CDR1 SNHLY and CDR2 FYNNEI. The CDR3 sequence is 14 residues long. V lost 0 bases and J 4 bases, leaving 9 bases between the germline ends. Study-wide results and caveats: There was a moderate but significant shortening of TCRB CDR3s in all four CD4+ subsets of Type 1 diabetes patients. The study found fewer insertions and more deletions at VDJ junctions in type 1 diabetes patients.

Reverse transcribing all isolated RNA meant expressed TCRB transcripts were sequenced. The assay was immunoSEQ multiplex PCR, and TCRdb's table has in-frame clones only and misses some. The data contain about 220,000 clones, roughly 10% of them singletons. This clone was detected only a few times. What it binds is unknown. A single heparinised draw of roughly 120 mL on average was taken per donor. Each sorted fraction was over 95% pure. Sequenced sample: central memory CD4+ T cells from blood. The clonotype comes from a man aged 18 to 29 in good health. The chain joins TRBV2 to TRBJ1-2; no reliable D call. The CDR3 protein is CASSEAEGSYGYTF. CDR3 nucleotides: TGTGCCAGCAGTGAAGCGGAGGGTAGCTATGGCTACACCTTC.